This TCR beta chain was captured by sequencing in a study of blood T cell repertoires in COVID-19. In the study overall: The study drew acute and convalescent COVID-19 samples from the United States, Italy and Spain. In each case, the material was cDNA or gDNA derived from T cells, B-cell-depleted T cells, or PBMCs.

Authors' analysis steps: Researchers report that nucleated cell counts were estimated from reference gene primer amplification. The method was immunoSEQ multiplex PCR; TCRdb's version includes in-frame clones alone and lacks a portion of them. That table furnishes V, J and clone size, whereas the DNA furnished D and trimming. The table lists 75,000 to 100,000 clones, 87% of them singletons. Trimming took 3 bases from V and 1 from J, leaving 7 bases between them. This CDR3 contains 13 residues. The germline gives CDR1 LNHDA, CDR2 SQIVND (reference sequence). Sequencing used peripheral blood. This chain connects TRBV19 to TRBJ2-7; TRBD1 is a possible D gene (5 bases). The sequence was obtained from a man aged 55 to 69 with acute or convalescent COVID-19. In nucleotides, the CDR3 is TGTGCCAGTAGTATGGGGCGGTCCTACGAGCAGTACTTC. It codes for CASSMGRSYEQYF.